The rows below give T cell receptor beta chains drawn from one sample of a study of cytomegalovirus exposure and HLA in healthy donors. The data were produced by immunoSEQ multiplex PCR, yet TCRdb's version contains in-frame clones alone and is incomplete. The top ten hold 2% to 2.5% of the sample, which has about 120,000 clones, 81% seen once. The sample taken for sequencing was PBMCs. The receptors were sampled from a woman aged 40 to 50 in good health and CMV-seronegative. Both conserved end residues are part of each CDR3.

v_call	cdr3_aa
TRBV5-1	CASRGRETQYF
TRBV27	CASSPGPPLGTEAFF
TRBV12-2	CASRPGGPNTGELFF
TRBV6-6	CASSYISDYGYTF
TRBV5-1	CASGLLAGVRGQETQYF
TRBV27	CASSLSWQSEQYF
TRBV19	CASSIVLAGWGNVLTF
TRBV12-5	CASGFAPSSGTLWDVSTDTQYF
TRBV19	CASSTITGVGVNEQFF
TRBV28	CASSLVRYTEAFF
TRBV5-1	CASSFSAGTSYEQYF
TRBV11-1	CASSLVTSGETQYF
TRBV6-1	CASSEDNGGAADTQYF
TRBV7-2	CASSLESPAYEQYF
TRBV7-7	CASSWDRDGGELFF
TRBV30	CAWGIGGGGNQPQHF
TRBV6-5	CASSRSAGQGQFF
TRBV27	CASSLRTGGAPLHF
TRBV5-1	CASSLGLAGGEQFF
TRBV7-2	CASSLDGRGETQYF
TRBV6-6	CASSYGTGAKETQYF
TRBV11-3	CASSSNDNEQFF
TRBV10-1	CASSGQDSYEQYF
TRBV19	CASNRENQPQHF
TRBV7-9	CASSLGQGDNQPQHF
TRBV19	CASSTLRGAYNEQFF
TRBV2	CASRRRDRYNEQFF
TRBV7-2	CASSLLSGENNEQFF
TRBV4-1	CASSHPQRLNTGELFF
TRBV7-2	CASSLRNEKLFF
TRBV5-1	CASRQGSSYNSPLHF
TRBV5-1	CASSLDLAGVTDTQYF
TRBV12-5	CASGFGTGEGYEQFF
TRBV12-5	CASGLIHSTGLASYNEQFF
TRBV9	CASSVTNAETQYF
TRBV9	CASRPGHLNTEAFF
TRBV5-6	CASRTPNYGYTF
TRBV7-9	CSSSLAGATYTIYF
TRBV4-1	CASSQWVPGDEQFF
TRBV7-6	CASSSDDRGSRSEAFF
TRBV9	CASSVGGGNQPQHF
TRBV13	CASSLGPSDRGGEKLFF
TRBV6-1	CASSEMGRAGTDTQYF
TRBV27	CASSLSIVDNEQFF
TRBV4-1	CASSHTSGGYNEQFF
TRBV6-1	CASSRQGGEKLFF
TRBV5-1	CASSLGRGAQETQYF
TRBV18	CASSPGQGFGEQFF
TRBV6-1	CASSQGTLSNYGYTF
TRBV4-2	CASSQVPSLGGSPLHF
TRBV19	CASSKVFSDSPLHF
TRBV5-8	CASSLANRGWSYEQYF
TRBV25-1	CASRWTGANTEAFF
TRBV2	CASSDAATGAIYNEQFF
TRBV10-1	CASSPSTGGVETQYF
TRBV2	CASSDRVQETQYF